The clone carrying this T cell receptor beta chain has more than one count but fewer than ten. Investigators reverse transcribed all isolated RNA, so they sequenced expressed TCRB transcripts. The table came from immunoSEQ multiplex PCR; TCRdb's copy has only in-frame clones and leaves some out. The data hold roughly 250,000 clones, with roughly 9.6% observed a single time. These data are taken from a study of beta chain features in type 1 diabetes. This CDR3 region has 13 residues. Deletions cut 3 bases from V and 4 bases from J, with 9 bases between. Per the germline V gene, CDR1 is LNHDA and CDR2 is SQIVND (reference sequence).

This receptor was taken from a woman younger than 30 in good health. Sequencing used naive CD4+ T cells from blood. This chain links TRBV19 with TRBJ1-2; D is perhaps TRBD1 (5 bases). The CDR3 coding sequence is TGTGCCAGTAGTATGGGCAGGGCCTATGGCTACACCTTC. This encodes CASSMGRAYGYTF. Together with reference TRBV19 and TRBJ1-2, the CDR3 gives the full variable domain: DGGITQSPKYLFRKEGQNVTLSCEQNLNHDAMYWYRQDPGQGLRLIYYSQIVNDFQKGDIAEGYSVSREKKESFPLTVTSAQKNPTAFYLCASSMGRAYGYTFGSGTRLTVV.